Listed here are 5 T cell receptor beta chains from one sample, sequenced in a study of OX40 agonist ivuxolimab in advanced cancers. The method was immunoSEQ multiplex PCR; TCRdb's version includes in-frame clones alone and lacks a portion of them. Counted here are 77,000 or so clones, roughly 90% occurring once; the ten biggest clones make up approximately 0.8%. The source was CD4+ or CD8+ T cells sorted from blood, collected in a trial of the OX40 agonist ivuxolimab. Every receptor here comes from an adult with an advanced solid tumor such as melanoma, head and neck, liver or kidney cancer.

The V and J genes are TRBV11-1 and TRBJ2-7; 7 bases align to TRBD1. The germline gives CDR1 SGHAT, CDR2 FQDESV (reference sequence). After removal of 2 bases from V and 2 bases from J, the junction contained 3 bases not matched to a gene. CDR3 length: 14 amino acids. CDR3 sequence: CASSLSQGPYEQYF. The CDR3 nucleotides are TGTGCCAGCAGCTTATCACAGGGGCCCTACGAGCAGTACTTC.

The chain recombines TRBV28 with TRBJ1-3; D gene uncertain. From germline, CDR1 is MDHEN and CDR2 SYDVKM. Between the trimmed V and J ends, which lost 5 bases and 9 bases, there was a span of 14 bases. This CDR3 spans 13 amino acids. The CDR3, as DNA: TGTGCCAGCAGTCCCTACCGGGCTGGCACCATATATTTT. It yields the protein CASSPYRAGTIYF.

The chain has TRBV13 and TRBJ2-5, with D possibly TRBD1 on 6 matching bases. Germline CDR1 reads PRHDT; CDR2 reads FYEKMQ (reference sequence). This CDR3 contains 14 residues. The V and J ends lost 4 bases and 5 bases respectively, with 14 bases between them. CDR3 region: CASSSQGIEETQYF. DNA for the CDR3: TGTGCCAGCAGCTCACAGGGTATAGAGGAGACCCAGTACTTC.

This chain joins TRBV6-1 and TRBJ1-4, with 7 bases aligning to TRBD1. The CDR3 extends over 14 amino acids. J gave up 2 bases and V 6 bases, and 3 bases lay outside the gene matches. Germline CDR1 MNHNS, CDR2 SASEGT. CDR3 region: CASSSGQTNEKLFF. The CDR3 bases are TGTGCCAGCAGCTCGGGACAGACTAATGAAAAACTGTTTTTT.

The gene calls are TRBV13 and TRBJ2-3; 10 nucleotides agree with TRBD1. The germline CDR1 and CDR2 sequences are PRHDT and FYEKMQ (reference sequence). There are 15 residues in the CDR3. The V gene end was trimmed by 5 bases and the J gene end by 4 bases; junction bases not matched to a gene: 6. The CDR3 reads CASSPRDRGADTQYF. DNA for the CDR3: TGTGCCAGCAGCCCCCGGGACAGGGGCGCAGATACGCAGTATTTT.